Described below is a single T cell receptor beta chain sequence and its context. Its matching antigen is unknown. The sample belongs to a study of CD4+ T cells in melanoma. General study points: In melanoma, neoantigen-specific CD4+ T cells reportedly differed in differentiation state.

The table came from immunoSEQ multiplex PCR; TCRdb's copy has only in-frame clones and leaves some out. The sample yields 55,000 or so clones, 60% to 75% seen once. Germline-derived CDR1 and CDR2 are MDHEN and SYDVKM. J was trimmed by 4 bases and V by 4 bases; bases with no gene match: 4. The CDR3 spans 14 residues. Sequenced input: tumor tissue. V gene TRBV28 combines with J gene TRBJ2-7, with 10 nucleotides matching TRBD1. The sequence derives from a human donor with melanoma. The CDR3 here is CASSYRDRGYEQYF. The DNA for the CDR3 is TGTGCCAGCAGTTACCGGGACAGGGGTTACGAGCAGTACTTC.